The clone carrying this T cell receptor (beta chain) was seen more than once but under ten times. Assay: immunoSEQ multiplex PCR; the TCRdb copy retains only in-frame clones and omits some. This table has around 11,000 clones, approximately 31% appearing once. The germline V gene encodes CDR1 LNHDA and CDR2 SQIVND (reference sequence). The CDR3 consists of 17 residues. V lost 4 bases and J lost 0, with 15 bases in between. This sample was taken from a study of T cells in localized non-small cell lung cancer. The sample in question was lung tumor tissue, obtained before any cancer treatment. This chain uses TRBV19 with TRBJ1-4, with unresolved D. This TCR derives from a man between 40 and 69 years old with stage I lung adenocarcinoma. Here the CDR3 reads CASSRVLATSTNEKLFF. CDR3 coding DNA: TGTGCCAGTAGTAGGGTTTTGGCAACCTCAACTAATGAAAAACTGTTTTTT.